The rows below give T cell receptor beta chains drawn from one sample of a study of vaccination effects on CD4 cells after COVID-19. Antigens of these TCRs are unknown. Using immunoSEQ multiplex PCR, the repertoire was profiled, and TCRdb retains in-frame clones only, with some absent. This table holds about 52,000 clones, just under 80% found once. The sample consisted of CD4+ T cells from PBMCs cultured with HCoV-OC43 spike peptides, taken before COVID-19 vaccination. Receptor source: a human donor who received a COVID-19 vaccine. CDR3s include the opening cysteine and the closing phenylalanine or tryptophan. A D gene is named only where the DNA matches it firmly. The listing skips clone size in some rows; elsewhere it reads once, few, many or a size class.

>NA|NA|TRBJ2-5|TRBV7-2
TGTGCCAGCAGCCCAGAGGGGTGGGGGACCCAGTACTTC
CASSPEGWGTQYF
>NA|TRBD2|TRBJ2-2|TRBV7-3
TGTGCCAGCAGCTTGACTAGCGGGGGCCCGAACACCGGGGAGCTGTTTTTT
CASSLTSGGPNTGELFF
>NA|NA|TRBJ2-5|TRBV6-5
TGTGCCAGCAGTAGAGCTGGTGCGGGGCAAGAGACCCAGTACTTC
CASSRAGAGQETQYF
>NA|NA|TRBJ2-4|TRBV5-1
TGCGCCAGCAGCTTGGATAGTTTCCAAAACATTCAGTACTTC
CASSLDSFQNIQYF
>once|NA|TRBJ2-6|TRBV7-2
TGTGCCAGCAGCTTAATTATGTCTGGGGCCAACGTCCTGACTTTC
CASSLIMSGANVLTF
>few|NA|TRBJ1-2|TRBV25-1
TGTGCCAGCAGTCCCGCGACAGGATATGGGTATGGCTACACCTTC
CASSPATGYGYGYTF
>few|NA|TRBJ1-2|TRBV28
TGTGCCAGCAATGTTGGGGGGGAGAACTATGGCTACACCTTC
CASNVGGENYGYTF
>once|TRBD1|TRBJ1-6|TRBV19
TGTGCCAGTAAATCCGGACAGGCAACACCCCTCCACTTT
CASKSGQATPLHF
>NA|NA|TRBJ1-5|TRBV6-1
TGTGCCAGCAGTGAAGCGCGGGGCAGTGGGGAAGAGCCCCAGCATTTT
CASSEARGSGEEPQHF
>NA|NA|TRBJ2-3|TRBV7-3
TGTGCCAGCAGCTCATCTATGACAGATACGCAGTATTTT
CASSSSMTDTQYF
>once|TRBD2|TRBJ2-2|TRBV5-5
TGTGCCAGCAGCTTGGCCAGCGGGGCGAACACCGGGGAGCTGTTTTTT
CASSLASGANTGELFF
>NA|NA|TRBJ1-1|TRBV18
TGTGCCAGCTCACCGACAGTCAACACTGAAGCTTTCTTT
CASSPTVNTEAFF
>NA|TRBD2|TRBJ2-5|TRBV27
TGTGCCAGCAGTCTAAGGCCGGGGGCTAGCGGGGCACCCTCGAGGTCGGCCCAGTACTTC
CASSLRPGASGAPSRSAQYF
>NA|NA|TRBJ1-4|TRBV7-2
TGTGCCAGCAGCCCCCGTCGAGGGGTTGAAAAACTGTTTTTT
CASSPRRGVEKLFF
>few|TRBD1|TRBJ2-2|TRBV5-1
TGCGCCAGCAGCCTGGGACAGCCCGGGGAGCTGTTTTTT
CASSLGQPGELFF
>NA|TRBD2|TRBJ2-5|TRBV6-5
TGTGCCACCATGGGGGACCCGGGGGGAGAGACCCAGTACTTC
CATMGDPGGETQYF
>NA|NA|TRBJ1-1|TRBV16
TGTGCCAGCAGCCAACTCGTCACTGAAGCTTTCTTT
CASSQLVTEAFF
>NA|NA|TRBJ2-5|TRBV24-1
TGTGCCACCAGTGATTTAATTGGGACCCAGTACTTC
CATSDLIGTQYF